This T cell receptor beta chain was profiled in a study of OX40 agonist ivuxolimab in advanced cancers. Regarding the research as a whole: The costimulatory receptor OX40 (CD134) was targeted by ivuxolimab, a fully human IgG2 agonistic monoclonal antibody. Patients were allowed to have had prior anti-PD-1, anti-PD-L1 or anti-CTLA-4 therapy, and around two fifths of the dose-escalation patients had been treated with checkpoint inhibitors. Peripheral TCRbeta sequencing aimed to test whether ivuxolimab altered TCR sequence diversity and caused clonal T-cell expansion. In the dose-escalation cohort, around 80% of patients were male, and the mean age was 60 years with a range of about 20 to 80. Three dose-escalation patients achieved partial responses, one with hepatocellular carcinoma and two with cutaneous melanoma. Intravenous ivuxolimab was administered to patients every 2 weeks at six dose levels: 0.01, 0.1, 0.3, 1.5, 3 and 10 mg/kg. The paper describes the monotherapy dose-escalation part (N ≈ 51 patients) of the phase I trial of ivuxolimab. Among the approximately 50 dose-escalation patients, 19 had hepatocellular carcinoma, roughly 15 melanoma, 9 renal cell carcinoma and 9 head and neck cancer.

Trimming removed 0 bases from V and 0 bases from J, leaving 7 bases between the germline ends. Including the terminal cysteine and phenylalanine, the CDR3 comprises 15 residues. Just CDR3 DNA is preserved here, 45 bases in frame from base 1. The germline V gene specifies SGHRS as CDR1 and YFSETQ as CDR2. Overall results and qualifications from the work: At doses from 0.1 to 3.0 mg/kg, clonal expansion was seen in both CD4+ and CD8+ blood T cells between baseline and week 6. On average, CD8+ T cells showed more expanded clones than CD4+ T cells after ivuxolimab. In the 0.1-3.0 mg/kg groups, partial responders were among the patients with the lowest normalized peripheral clonal expansion, particularly in CD8+ T cells. Which antigens the clonally expanded peripheral T cells were specific for was not determined. Low levels of normalized T-cell clonal expansion were also seen in some patients who did not respond.

For sequencing of the TCRbeta CDR3 region, genomic DNA was extracted from the sorted cells. TCRbeta CDR3 regions were sequenced using the immunoSEQ Assay. TCRdb limited this immuneACCESS table to in-frame rearrangements with V and J called. A share of clones is missing; checked studies link under half to unresolved V genes, and the rest is unexplained. Counted in this sample were tens of thousands of clones; 70% to 85% of them appeared once. The ten largest clones represent over 0.4% of the sample. The trial excluded patients who had a history of autoimmune disease or were on systemic immunosuppression. In every dose cohort, peripheral blood was drawn for TCR sequencing at baseline, cycle 4 day 1, and cycle 7 day 1. The samples were drawn from a first-in-human, open-label, multicenter phase I dose-escalation trial of ivuxolimab. Adults with locally advanced or metastatic melanoma, renal cell, hepatocellular, or head and neck squamous cell carcinoma were enrolled in the trial. Before TCR sequencing, CD4+ T cells and CD8+ T cells from peripheral blood were sorted into separate populations.

In the case of this clone: The specificity of this receptor is unknown. No base quality values were provided; no much bigger clone lies one nucleotide off.

The clonotype originates from an adult with an advanced solid tumor such as melanoma, head and neck, liver or kidney cancer. The material was CD4+ or CD8+ T cells sorted from blood, obtained in a trial of the OX40 agonist ivuxolimab. The V and J segments used are TRBV5-1 and TRBJ2-1; no D gene is confidently identified. The nucleotides read TGCGCCAGCAGCTTGGGATACCTCTCCTACAATGAGCAGTTCTTC. The encoded protein is CASSLGYLSYNEQFF.